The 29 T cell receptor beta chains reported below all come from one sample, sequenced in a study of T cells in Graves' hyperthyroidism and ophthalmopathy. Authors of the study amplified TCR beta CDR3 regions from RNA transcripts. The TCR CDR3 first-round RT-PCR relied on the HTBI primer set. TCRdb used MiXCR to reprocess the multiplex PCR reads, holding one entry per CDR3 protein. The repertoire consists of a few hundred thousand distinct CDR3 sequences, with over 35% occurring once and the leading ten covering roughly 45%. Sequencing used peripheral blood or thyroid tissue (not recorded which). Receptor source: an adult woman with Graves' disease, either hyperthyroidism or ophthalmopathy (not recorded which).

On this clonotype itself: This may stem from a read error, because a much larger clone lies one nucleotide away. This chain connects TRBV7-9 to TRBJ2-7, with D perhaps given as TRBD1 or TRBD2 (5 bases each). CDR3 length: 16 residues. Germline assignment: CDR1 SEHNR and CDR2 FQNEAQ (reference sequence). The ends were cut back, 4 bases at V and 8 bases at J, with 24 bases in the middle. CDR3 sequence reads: CASSYLAGTDPYKQYF. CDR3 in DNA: TGTGCCAGCAGCTACCTCGCCGGGACCGATCCATACAAGCAGTACTTC.

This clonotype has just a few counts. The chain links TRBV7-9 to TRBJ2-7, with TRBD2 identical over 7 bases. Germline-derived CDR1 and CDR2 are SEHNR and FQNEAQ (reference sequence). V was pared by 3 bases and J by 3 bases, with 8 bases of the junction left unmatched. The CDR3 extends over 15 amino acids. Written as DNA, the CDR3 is TGTGCCAGCAGCTTCGACGGGGGAGGGGACTACGAGCAGTACTTC. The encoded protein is CASSFDGGGDYEQYF.

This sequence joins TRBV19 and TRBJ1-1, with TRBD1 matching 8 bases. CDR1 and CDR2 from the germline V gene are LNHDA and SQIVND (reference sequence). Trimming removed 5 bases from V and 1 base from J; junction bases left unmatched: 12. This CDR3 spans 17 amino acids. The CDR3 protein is CASSGDRGGSWNTEAFF. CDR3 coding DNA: TGTGCCAGTAGTGGCGACAGGGGTGGTTCTTGGAACACTGAAGCTTTCTTT.

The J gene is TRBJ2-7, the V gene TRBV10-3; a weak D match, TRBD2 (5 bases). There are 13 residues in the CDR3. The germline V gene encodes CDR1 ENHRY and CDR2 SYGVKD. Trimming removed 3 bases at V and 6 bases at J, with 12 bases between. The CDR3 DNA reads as TGTGCCATCAGTGAATGGGAGTTGGGCGAGCAGTACTTC. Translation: CAISEWELGEQYF.

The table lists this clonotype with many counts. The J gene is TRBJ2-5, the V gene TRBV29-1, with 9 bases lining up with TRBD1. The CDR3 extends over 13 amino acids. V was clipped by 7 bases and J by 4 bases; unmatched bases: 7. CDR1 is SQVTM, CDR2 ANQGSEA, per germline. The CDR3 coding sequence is TGCAGCGGGGGACAGGGAGGGAGAGAGACCCAGTACTTC. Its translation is CSGGQGGRETQYF.

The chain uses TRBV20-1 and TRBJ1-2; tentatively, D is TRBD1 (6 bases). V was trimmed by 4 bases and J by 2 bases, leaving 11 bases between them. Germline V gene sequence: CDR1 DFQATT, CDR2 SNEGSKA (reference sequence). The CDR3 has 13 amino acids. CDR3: CSATQGLNYGYTF. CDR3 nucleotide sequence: TGCAGTGCTACTCAGGGGTTAAACTATGGCTACACCTTC.

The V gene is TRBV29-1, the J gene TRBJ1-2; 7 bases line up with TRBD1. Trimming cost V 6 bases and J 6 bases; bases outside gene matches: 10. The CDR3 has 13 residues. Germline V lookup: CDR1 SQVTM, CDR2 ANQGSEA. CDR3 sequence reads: CSVARQGLHGYTF. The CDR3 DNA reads TGCAGCGTGGCCCGACAGGGTCTGCATGGCTACACCTTC.

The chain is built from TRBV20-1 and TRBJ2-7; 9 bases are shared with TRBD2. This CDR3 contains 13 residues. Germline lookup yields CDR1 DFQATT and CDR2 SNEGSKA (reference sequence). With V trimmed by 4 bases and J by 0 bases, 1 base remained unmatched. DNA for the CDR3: TGCAGTGCTACTAGCGGGGCCTCCTACGAGCAGTACTTC. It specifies CSATSGASYEQYF.

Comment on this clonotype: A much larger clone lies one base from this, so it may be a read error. In DNA form, the CDR3 reads TGTGCCAGCAGTACCAATGGGGCGGCCTATGGCTACACCTTC. Residues: CASSTNGAAYGYTF. J is TRBJ1-2 and V is TRBV6-5, with D perhaps matching TRBD1 (5 bases). Trimming cost V 5 bases and J 4 bases, with 14 bases left between them. The CDR3 runs to 14 residues. Germline V gene sequence: CDR1 MNHEY, CDR2 SVGAGI.

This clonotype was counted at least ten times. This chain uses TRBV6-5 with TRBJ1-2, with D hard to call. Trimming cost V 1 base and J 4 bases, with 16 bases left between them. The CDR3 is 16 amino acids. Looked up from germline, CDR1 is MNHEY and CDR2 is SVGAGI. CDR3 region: CASSYLSKGDGYGYTF. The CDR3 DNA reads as TGTGCCAGCAGTTACTTGTCCAAAGGAGACGGCTATGGCTACACCTTC.

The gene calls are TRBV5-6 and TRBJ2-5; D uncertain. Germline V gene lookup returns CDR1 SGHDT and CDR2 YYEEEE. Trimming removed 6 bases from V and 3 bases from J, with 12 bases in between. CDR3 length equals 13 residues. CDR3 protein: CASTPGVEETQYF. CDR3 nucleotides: TGTGCCAGCACCCCAGGAGTGGAAGAGACCCAGTACTTC.

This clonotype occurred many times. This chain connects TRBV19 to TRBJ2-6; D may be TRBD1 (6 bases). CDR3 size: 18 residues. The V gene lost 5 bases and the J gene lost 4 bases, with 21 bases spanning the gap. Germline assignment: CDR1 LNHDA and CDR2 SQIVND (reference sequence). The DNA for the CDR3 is TGTGCCAGTAGTCAACAGGGCCTACCGAGCTCAGGGGCCAACGTCCTGACTTTC. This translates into CASSQQGLPSSGANVLTF.

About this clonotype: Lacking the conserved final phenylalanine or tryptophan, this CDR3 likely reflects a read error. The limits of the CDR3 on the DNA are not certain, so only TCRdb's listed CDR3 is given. The CDR3 sequence is CAISDSQG. This chain links TRBV10-3 with TRBJ1-6; the table names TRBD1, a call not compared with the DNA. Including both end residues, the CDR3 is 8 amino acids long. CDR1 ENHRY and CDR2 SYGVKD come from the germline V gene.

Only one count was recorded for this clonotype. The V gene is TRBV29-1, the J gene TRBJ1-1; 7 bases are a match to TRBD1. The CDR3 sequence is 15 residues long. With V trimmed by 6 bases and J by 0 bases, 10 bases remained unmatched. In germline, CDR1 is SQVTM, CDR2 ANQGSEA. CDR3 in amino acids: CSVGTRGKLNTEAFF. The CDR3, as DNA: TGCAGCGTCGGAACCAGGGGGAAATTGAACACTGAAGCTTTCTTT.

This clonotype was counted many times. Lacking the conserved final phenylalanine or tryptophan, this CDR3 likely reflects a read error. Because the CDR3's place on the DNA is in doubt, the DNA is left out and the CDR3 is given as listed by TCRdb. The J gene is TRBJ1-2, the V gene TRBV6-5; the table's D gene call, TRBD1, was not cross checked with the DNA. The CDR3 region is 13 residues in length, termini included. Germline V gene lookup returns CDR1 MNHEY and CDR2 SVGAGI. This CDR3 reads CASSPAPGQGLVV.

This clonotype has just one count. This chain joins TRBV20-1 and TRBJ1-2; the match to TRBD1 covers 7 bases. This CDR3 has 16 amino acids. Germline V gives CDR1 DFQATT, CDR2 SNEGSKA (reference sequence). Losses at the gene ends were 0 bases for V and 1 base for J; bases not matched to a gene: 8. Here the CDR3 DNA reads TGCAGTGCTAGAGATGTAGGGCAGGGGGTTAACTATGGCTACACCTTC. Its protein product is CSARDVGQGVNYGYTF.

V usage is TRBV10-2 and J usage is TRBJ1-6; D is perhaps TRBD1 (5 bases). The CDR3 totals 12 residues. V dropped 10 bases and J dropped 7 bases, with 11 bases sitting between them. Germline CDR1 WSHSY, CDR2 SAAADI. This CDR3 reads CATRDQNSPLHF. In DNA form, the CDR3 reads TGCGCCACGCGGGACCAGAATTCACCCCTCCACTTT.

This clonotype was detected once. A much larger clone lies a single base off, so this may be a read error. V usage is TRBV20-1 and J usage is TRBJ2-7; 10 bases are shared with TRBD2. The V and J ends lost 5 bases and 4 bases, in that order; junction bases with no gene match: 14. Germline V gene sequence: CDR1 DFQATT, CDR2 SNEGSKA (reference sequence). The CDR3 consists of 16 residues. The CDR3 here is CSASGPAGGPPYEQYF. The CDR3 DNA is TGCAGTGCTTCAGGACCAGCGGGAGGGCCCCCTTACGAGCAGTACTTC.

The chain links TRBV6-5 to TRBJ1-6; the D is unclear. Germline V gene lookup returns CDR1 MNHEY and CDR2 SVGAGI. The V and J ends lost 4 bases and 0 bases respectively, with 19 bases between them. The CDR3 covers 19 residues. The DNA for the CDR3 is TGTGCCAGCAGTTCTTTGTCACCGGGCTTCAGCTCCTATAATTCACCCCTCCACTTT. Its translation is CASSSLSPGFSSYNSPLHF.

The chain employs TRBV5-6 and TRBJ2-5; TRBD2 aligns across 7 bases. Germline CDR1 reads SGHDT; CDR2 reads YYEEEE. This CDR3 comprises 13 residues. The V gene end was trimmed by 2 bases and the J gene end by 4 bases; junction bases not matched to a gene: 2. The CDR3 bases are TGTGCCAGCAGCTTTACGGGGGGAGAGACCCAGTACTTC. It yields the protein CASSFTGGETQYF.

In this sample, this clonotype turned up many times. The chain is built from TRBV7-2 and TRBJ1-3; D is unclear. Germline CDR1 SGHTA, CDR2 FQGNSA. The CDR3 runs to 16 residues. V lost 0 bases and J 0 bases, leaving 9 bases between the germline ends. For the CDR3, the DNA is TGTGCCAGCAGCTTAGCGACATACCGCTCTGGAAACACCATATATTTT. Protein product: CASSLATYRSGNTIYF.

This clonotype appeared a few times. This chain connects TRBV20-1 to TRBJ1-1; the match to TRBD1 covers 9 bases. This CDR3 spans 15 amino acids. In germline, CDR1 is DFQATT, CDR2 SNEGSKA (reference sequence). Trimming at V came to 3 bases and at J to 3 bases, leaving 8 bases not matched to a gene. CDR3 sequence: CSASPGQGGDTEAFF. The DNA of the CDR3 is TGCAGTGCTAGCCCGGGACAGGGTGGGGACACTGAAGCTTTCTTT.

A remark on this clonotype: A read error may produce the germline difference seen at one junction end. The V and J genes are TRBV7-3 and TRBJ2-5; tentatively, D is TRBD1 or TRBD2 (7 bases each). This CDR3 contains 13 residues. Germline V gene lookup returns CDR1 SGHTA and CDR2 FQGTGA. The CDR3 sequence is CASSQGGEEAQYF. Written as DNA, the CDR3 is TGCGCCAGCAGCCAGGGGGGGGAAGAGGCCCAGTACTTC.

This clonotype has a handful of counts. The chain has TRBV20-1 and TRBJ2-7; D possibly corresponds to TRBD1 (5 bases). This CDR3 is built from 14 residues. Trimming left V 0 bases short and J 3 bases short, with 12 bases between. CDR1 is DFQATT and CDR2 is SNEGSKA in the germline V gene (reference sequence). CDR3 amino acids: CSAREGLTHYEQYF. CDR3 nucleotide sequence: TGCAGTGCTAGAGAGGGGCTGACCCACTACGAGCAGTACTTC.

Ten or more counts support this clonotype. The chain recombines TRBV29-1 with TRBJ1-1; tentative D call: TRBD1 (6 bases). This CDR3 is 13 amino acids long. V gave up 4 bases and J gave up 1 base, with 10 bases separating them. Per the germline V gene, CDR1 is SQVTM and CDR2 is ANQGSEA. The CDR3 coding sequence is TGCAGCGTTGTCCGGACAGCGAACACTGAAGCTTTCTTT. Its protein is CSVVRTANTEAFF.

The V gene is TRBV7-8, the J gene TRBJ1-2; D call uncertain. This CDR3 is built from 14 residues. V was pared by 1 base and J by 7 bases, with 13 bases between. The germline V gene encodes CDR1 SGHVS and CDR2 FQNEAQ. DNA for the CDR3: TGTGCCAGCAGCTTAGACCTGAGCAGGTCTGGCTACACCTTC. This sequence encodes CASSLDLSRSGYTF.

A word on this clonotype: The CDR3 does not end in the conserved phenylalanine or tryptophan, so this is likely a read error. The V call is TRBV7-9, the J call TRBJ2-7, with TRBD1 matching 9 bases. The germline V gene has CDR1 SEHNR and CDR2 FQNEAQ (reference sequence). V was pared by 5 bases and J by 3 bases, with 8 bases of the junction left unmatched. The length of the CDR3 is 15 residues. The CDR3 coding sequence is TGTGCCAGCAGCCAAGGGCGGGACAGGGACTACGAGCAGTACCTC. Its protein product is CASSQGRDRDYEQYL.

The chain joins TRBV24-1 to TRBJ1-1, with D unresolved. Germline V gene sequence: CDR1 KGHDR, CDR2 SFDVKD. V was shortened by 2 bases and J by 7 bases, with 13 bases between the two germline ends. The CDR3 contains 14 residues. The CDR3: CATSDYPGPNEAFF. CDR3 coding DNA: TGTGCCACCAGTGATTATCCTGGTCCTAATGAAGCTTTCTTT.

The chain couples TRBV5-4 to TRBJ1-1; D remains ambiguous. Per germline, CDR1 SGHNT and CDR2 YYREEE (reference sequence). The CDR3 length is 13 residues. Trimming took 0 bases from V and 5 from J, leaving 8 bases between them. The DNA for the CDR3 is TGTGCCAGCAGCTTGGGGCAGGCTACTGAAGCTTTCTTT. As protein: CASSLGQATEAFF. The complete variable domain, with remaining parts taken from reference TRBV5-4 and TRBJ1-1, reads ETGVTQSPTHLIKTRGQQVTLRCSSQSGHNTVSWYQQALGQGPQFIFQYYREEENGRGNFPPRFSGLQFPNYSSELNVNALELDDSALYLCASSLGQATEAFFGQGTRLTVV.